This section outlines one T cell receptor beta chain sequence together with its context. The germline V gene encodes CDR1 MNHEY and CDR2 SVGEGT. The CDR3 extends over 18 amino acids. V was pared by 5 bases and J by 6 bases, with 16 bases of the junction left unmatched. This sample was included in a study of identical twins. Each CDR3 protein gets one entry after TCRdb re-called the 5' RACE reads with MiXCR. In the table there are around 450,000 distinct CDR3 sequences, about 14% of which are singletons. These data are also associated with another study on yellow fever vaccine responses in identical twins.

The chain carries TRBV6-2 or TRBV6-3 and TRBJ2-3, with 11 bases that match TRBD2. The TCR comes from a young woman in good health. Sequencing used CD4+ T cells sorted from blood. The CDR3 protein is CASSRTGTSGVMKDTQYF. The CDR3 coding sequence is TGTGCCAGCAGTCGCACCGGGACTAGCGGAGTTATGAAGGATACGCAGTATTTT.